This entry concerns a single TCR beta chain. Its antigen is still unknown. Clones were read by immunoSEQ multiplex PCR, and TCRdb kept only the in-frame ones, dropping some. The sample yields about 240,000 clones, approximately 83% seen once. The record originates from a study of cytomegalovirus exposure and HLA in healthy donors. Study background: The same platform as the approximately 670 first-cohort repertoires was used for the 130 or so validation repertoires, a later analysis reported. General study points: One later analysis, an examination of the approximately 130 validation repertoires, found that first-cohort TCR clusters tended to co-occur in them.

CDR1 is LNHDA, CDR2 SQIVND, per germline (reference sequence). This CDR3 contains 14 residues. V lost 2 bases to trimming and J lost 8 bases; unmatched junction nucleotides: 6. A roughly 120-subject validation cohort, separate from the 666-subject first cohort, supplied the donors. The sample comprised PBMCs. The origin of this receptor is a woman under 40 in good health and CMV-seropositive. The V call is TRBV19, the J call TRBJ1-2; TRBD1 agrees at 9 bases. The CDR3 reads CASSIRDRVHGYTF. In nucleotides, the CDR3 is TGTGCCAGTAGTATACGGGACAGGGTCCACGGCTACACCTTC.